The sequence of this T cell receptor beta chain was determined in a study of cytomegalovirus exposure and HLA in healthy donors. Overall study: The 95 to 150 validation repertoires used a platform that matched the one used for the 550 to 800 first-cohort repertoires, as a later analysis reported. General observations from the study: According to a subsequent analysis, TCR clusters from the first cohort were inclined to appear together in the 120 validation repertoires. Usually a TCR sequence was rare, but some public TCRs were found in many donors. Using the classifier, cytomegalovirus status was reportedly diagnosed with high specificity and sensitivity.

The data were produced by immunoSEQ multiplex PCR, yet TCRdb's version contains in-frame clones alone and is incomplete. This repertoire shows approximately 150,000 clones, around nine tenths found once; its top ten account for roughly 3%. Of note for this clone: Its antigen is unknown.

This CDR3 comprises 13 residues. Deletions cut 7 bases from V and 5 bases from J, with 17 bases between. Germline V gene lookup returns CDR1 SQVTM and CDR2 ANQGSEA. The sequence was obtained from a man aged 18 to 30 in good health and CMV-seropositive. This chain links TRBV29-1 with TRBJ1-1; D uncertain. The sample consisted of PBMCs. The CDR3 DNA sequence: TGCAGCGCTGGGCCGGGGAAATGGACTGAAGCTTTCTTT. As protein: CSAGPGKWTEAFF.